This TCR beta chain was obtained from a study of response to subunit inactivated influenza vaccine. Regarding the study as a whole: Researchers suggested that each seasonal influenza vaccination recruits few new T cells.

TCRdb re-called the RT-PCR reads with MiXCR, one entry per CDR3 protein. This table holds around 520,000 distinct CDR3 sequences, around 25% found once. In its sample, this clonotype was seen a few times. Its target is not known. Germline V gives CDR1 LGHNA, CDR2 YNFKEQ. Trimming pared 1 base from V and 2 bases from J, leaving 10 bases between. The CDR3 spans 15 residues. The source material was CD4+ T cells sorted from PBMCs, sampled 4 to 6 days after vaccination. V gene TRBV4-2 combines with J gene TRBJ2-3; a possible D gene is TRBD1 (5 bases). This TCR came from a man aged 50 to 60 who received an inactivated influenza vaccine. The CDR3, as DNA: TGTGCCAGCAGCCAAGGGCACGGACACACAGATACGCAGTATTTT. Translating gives CASSQGHGHTDTQYF.